This paragraph covers one T cell receptor (beta chain) sequence. What it recognizes is unknown. The record originates from a study of T-cell reconstitution after alpha-beta-depleted transplantation in children. A library of TCRbeta sequences, prepared with unique molecular identifiers, was generated. TCRdb processed the PCR reads anew with MiXCR; each CDR3 protein has one entry. The repertoire consists of 250,000 to 400,000 distinct CDR3 sequences, with around 25% occurring once and the leading ten covering approximately 11%. V was clipped by 3 bases and J by 3 bases, with 18 bases between them. This CDR3 has 16 amino acids. In germline, CDR1 is DFQATT, CDR2 SNEGSKA (reference sequence). Broader study findings: At one year after transplant, newly produced T cells mostly accounted for T-cell counts and diversity. Approximately two months post-transplant, alpha-beta T cells reportedly originated from several hundred expanded graft clones.

The receptor comes from a male patient younger than 18 who had a stem cell transplant for acute lymphoblastic leukemia, so the T cells may come from the graft donor. This specimen was PBMCs, mostly from graft donor cells, taken 180 days after TCRalphabeta/CD19-depleted stem cell transplant. This chain connects TRBV20-1 to TRBJ2-1; D remains ambiguous. The CDR3 is CSARGKGQNLYNEQFF. In nucleotides, the CDR3 is TGCAGTGCTAGGGGTAAGGGCCAAAATCTCTACAATGAGCAGTTCTTC.